These T cell receptor beta chains were read from a single sample in a study of T-cell memory formation after mild COVID-19. TCRdb processed the 5' RACE reads anew with MiXCR; each CDR3 protein has one entry. The sample yields 580,000 or so distinct CDR3 sequences, around 15% seen once. Specimen: PBMCs or a T cell subset sorted from them (not recorded which). The receptors derive from an adult woman who had mild COVID-19 (a few samples of this study predate the infection). Cell type and time point are not known. Each CDR3 is given with its conserved first and last residue. Fields, in order: D gene, J gene, CDR3 length, V gene, clone size, CDR3 protein, CDR3 DNA. A D gene is named only where the DNA matches it firmly. Size tells how often a clone was seen (once, few, many) or the class of an expanded clone, and some rows leave it out.

TRBD2 | TRBJ2-2 | 16 | TRBV15 | NA | CATGPGGSSYTGELFF | TGTGCCACCGGCCCCGGCGGGAGCTCGTACACCGGGGAGCTGTTTTTT
NA | TRBJ2-1 | 11 | TRBV27 | many | CASSFYNEQFF | TGTGCCAGCAGTTTCTACAATGAGCAGTTCTTC
TRBD2 | TRBJ2-3 | 20 | TRBV7-2 | few | CASSLVAWTSGRAGTDTQYF | TGTGCCAGCAGCTTAGTGGCATGGACTAGCGGGAGGGCCGGGACAGATACGCAGTATTTT
NA | TRBJ2-4 | 17 | TRBV5-8 | NA | CASSLAGRRLAKNIQYF | TGTGCCAGCAGCTTGGCCGGACGGCGACTAGCCAAAAACATTCAGTACTTC
NA | TRBJ1-2 | 15 | TRBV27 | NA | CASSPPGRVGYGYTF | TGTGCCAGCAGTCCACCCGGCAGGGTCGGCTATGGCTACACCTTC
TRBD1 | TRBJ1-2 | 18 | TRBV18 | NA | CASSPQRGQVGGNYGYTF | TGTGCCAGCTCACCACAAAGGGGACAGGTTGGTGGTAACTATGGCTACACCTTC
NA | TRBJ2-3 | 15 | TRBV3-1 | NA | CASSQDLVSTDTQYF | TGTGCCAGCAGCCAAGATCTAGTTTCAACAGATACGCAGTATTTT
TRBD1 | TRBJ1-5 | 16 | TRBV7-2 | NA | CASSPRTGGLNQPQHF | TGTGCCAGCAGCCCACGGACAGGGGGATTAAATCAGCCCCAGCATTTT
TRBD2 | TRBJ2-3 | 18 | TRBV25-1 | many | CASSEPFLREGPTDTQYF | TGTGCCAGCAGTGAGCCGTTTTTGCGGGAGGGCCCGACAGATACGCAGTATTTT
TRBD2 | TRBJ2-1 | 13 | TRBV11-3 | few | CASSLSGGRWQFF | TGTGCCAGCAGCTTATCCGGGGGGAGATGGCAGTTCTTC
TRBD2 | TRBJ2-1 | 16 | TRBV9 | NA | CASSVEVLAGGHEQFF | TGTGCCAGCAGCGTAGAGGTATTAGCGGGGGGCCATGAGCAGTTCTTC
TRBD1 | TRBJ2-7 | 13 | TRBV12-3/TRBV12-4 | many | CASSSGTDYEQYF | TGTGCCAGCAGTTCCGGGACAGATTACGAGCAGTACTTC
NA | TRBJ1-3 | 16 | TRBV5-1 | few | CASSPGPSRSGNTIYF | TGCGCCAGCAGCCCTGGCCCAAGCCGCTCTGGAAACACCATATATTTT
NA | TRBJ1-5 | 17 | TRBV2 | NA | CASSDVGWGYSNQPQHF | TGTGCCAGCAGTGATGTAGGGTGGGGATATAGCAATCAGCCCCAGCATTTT
TRBD1 | TRBJ2-1 | 16 | TRBV12-3/TRBV12-4 | few | CASRRMTGSSYNEQFF | TGTGCCAGCAGACGAATGACAGGGAGCTCCTACAATGAGCAGTTCTTC
TRBD1 | TRBJ2-3 | 14 | TRBV3-1 | NA | CASQPGQGLDTQYF | TGTGCCAGCCAGCCGGGACAGGGATTGGATACGCAGTATTTT
NA | TRBJ2-1 | 14 | TRBV5-4 | many | CASSLGGAGNEQFF | TGTGCCAGCAGCTTAGGGGGGGCGGGCAATGAGCAGTTCTTC
NA | TRBJ2-5 | 13 | TRBV12-3/TRBV12-4 | few | CASSFTTGGTQYF | TGTGCCAGCAGTTTCACCACCGGAGGGACCCAGTACTTC
TRBD1 | TRBJ2-1 | 16 | TRBV15 | few | CATRDRGGSSYNEQFF | TGTGCCACCCGGGACAGGGGTGGGAGCTCCTACAATGAGCAGTTCTTC
NA | TRBJ1-4 | 14 | TRBV6-6 | NA | CASSYSLSNEKLFF | TGTGCCAGCAGTTACAGCCTTTCTAATGAAAAACTGTTTTTT
TRBD1 | TRBJ1-1 | 16 | TRBV2 | few | CASRIRTGTLNTEAFF | TGTGCCAGCAGGATAAGGACAGGGACATTGAACACTGAAGCTTTCTTT
TRBD2 | TRBJ2-1 | 17 | TRBV7-9 | NA | CASSFRLAGDVVDEQFF | TGTGCCAGCAGCTTTCGACTAGCGGGAGATGTAGTCGATGAGCAGTTCTTC
TRBD1 | TRBJ2-3 | 15 | TRBV7-9 | few | CASSANRGPTHEQYF | TGTGCCAGCAGCGCAAACAGGGGTCCCACCCACGAGCAGTATTTT
NA | TRBJ1-2 | 13 | TRBV20-1 | NA | CSAPRDTNYGYTF | TGCAGTGCCCCAAGGGACACTAACTATGGCTACACCTTC
TRBD1 | TRBJ1-1 | 13 | TRBV2 | few | CARKDRGNTEAFF | TGTGCCAGAAAGGACAGGGGGAACACTGAAGCTTTCTTT
TRBD1 | TRBJ2-7 | 16 | TRBV4-2 | NA | CASSPEGQGASYEQYF | TGTGCCAGCAGCCCCGAGGGACAGGGGGCTTCCTACGAGCAGTACTTC
NA | TRBJ1-1 | 14 | TRBV15 | NA | CATSTHGAYTEAFF | TGTGCCACCAGCACCCACGGGGCCTATACTGAAGCTTTCTTT
TRBD1 | TRBJ1-2 | 15 | TRBV7-2 | few | CASSLETGAHYGYTF | TGTGCCAGCAGCTTAGAGACAGGGGCTCATTATGGCTACACCTTC
NA | TRBJ2-5 | 12 | TRBV6-2/TRBV6-3 | few | CASSNLRETQYF | TGTGCCAGCAGTAACCTACGGGAGACCCAGTACTTC
NA | TRBJ1-2 | 12 | TRBV2 | NA | CASSVSREGYTF | TGTGCCAGCAGTGTATCCAGGGAAGGCTACACCTTC
NA | TRBJ1-3 | 17 | TRBV24-1 | few | CATSDGRAGRSGNTIYF | TGTGCCACCAGTGATGGCCGGGCGGGGCGCTCTGGAAACACCATATATTTT
TRBD1 | TRBJ2-7 | 22 | TRBV29-1 | NA | CSVEGGRDRGVFPSRSSYEQYF | TGCAGCGTTGAAGGGGGCCGGGACAGGGGAGTTTTCCCCTCCCGATCCAGCTACGAGCAGTACTTC
NA | TRBJ1-1 | 15 | TRBV5-1 | few | CASSFDLHENTEAFF | TGCGCCAGCAGCTTCGACCTCCACGAGAACACTGAAGCTTTCTTT
TRBD1 | TRBJ2-7 | 18 | TRBV11-2 | NA | CASSSTRGTGRFSYEQYF | TGTGCCAGCAGCTCGACCCGAGGGACAGGGCGATTCTCCTACGAGCAGTACTTC
NA | TRBJ2-3 | 13 | TRBV11-2 | NA | CASSLAWGVGQYF | TGTGCCAGCAGCCTCGCTTGGGGGGTCGGGCAGTATTTT
TRBD2 | TRBJ2-3 | 15 | TRBV29-1 | few | CSVEASGSSGDTQYF | TGCAGCGTTGAAGCTAGCGGGAGCTCGGGAGATACGCAGTATTTT
TRBD1 | TRBJ2-7 | 16 | TRBV24-1 | NA | CATSQAPGQLSYEQYF | TGTGCCACCAGTCAGGCTCCGGGACAGCTCTCCTACGAGCAGTACTTC
TRBD1 | TRBJ2-7 | 14 | TRBV6-1 | NA | CASGGGDRAYEQYF | TGTGCCAGCGGCGGAGGGGACAGGGCCTACGAGCAGTACTTC
NA | TRBJ2-1 | 13 | TRBV24-1 | NA | CATSDDFINEQFF | TGTGCCACCAGTGATGACTTCATTAATGAGCAGTTCTTC
NA | TRBJ2-5 | 16 | TRBV7-9 | NA | CASSSTNPLEEETQYF | TGTGCCAGCAGCTCCACCAACCCACTAGAAGAAGAGACCCAGTACTTC
NA | TRBJ1-1 | 15 | TRBV11-2 | few | CASSPLTGVGTEAFF | TGTGCCAGCAGCCCGCTGACAGGAGTGGGCACTGAAGCTTTCTTT
NA | TRBJ2-5 | 16 | TRBV7-8 | NA | CASSFRVPRSQETQYF | TGTGCCAGCAGCTTCCGGGTTCCTCGCTCTCAAGAGACCCAGTACTTC
NA | TRBJ2-2 | 16 | TRBV7-2 | NA | CASSFFRGADTGELFF | TGTGCCAGCAGCTTTTTTAGGGGGGCGGACACCGGGGAGCTGTTTTTT
TRBD2 | TRBJ2-7 | 16 | TRBV4-2 | few | CASSQDLAGGRYEQYF | TGTGCCAGCAGCCAAGATCTGGCGGGAGGGAGGTACGAGCAGTACTTC
NA | TRBJ1-5 | 13 | TRBV10-3 | few | CASKATDNQPQHF | TGTGCCTCCAAGGCTACAGATAATCAGCCCCAGCATTTT
NA | TRBJ2-3 | 14 | TRBV5-1 | NA | CASRSGPVTDTQYF | TGCGCCAGCAGGTCTGGACCTGTCACAGATACGCAGTATTTT